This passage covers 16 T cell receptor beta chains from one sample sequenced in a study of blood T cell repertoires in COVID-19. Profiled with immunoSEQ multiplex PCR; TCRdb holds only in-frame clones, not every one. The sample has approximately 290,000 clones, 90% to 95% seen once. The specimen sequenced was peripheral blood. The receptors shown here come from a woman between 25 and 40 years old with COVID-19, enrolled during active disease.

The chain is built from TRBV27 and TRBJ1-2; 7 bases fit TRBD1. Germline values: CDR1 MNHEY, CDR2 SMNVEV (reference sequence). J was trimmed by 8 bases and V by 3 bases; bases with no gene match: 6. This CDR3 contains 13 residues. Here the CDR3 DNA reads TGTGCCAGCAGTTTCACAGGGGTCGGCGGCTACACCTTC. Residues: CASSFTGVGGYTF.

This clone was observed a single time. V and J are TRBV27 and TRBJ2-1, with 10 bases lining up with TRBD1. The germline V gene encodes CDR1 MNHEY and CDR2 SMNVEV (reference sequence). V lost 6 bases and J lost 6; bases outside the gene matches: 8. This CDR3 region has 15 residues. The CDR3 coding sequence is TGTGCCAGCAGCCTCGGGGACAGGGGTTCCAATGAGCAGTTCTTC. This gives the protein CASSLGDRGSNEQFF.

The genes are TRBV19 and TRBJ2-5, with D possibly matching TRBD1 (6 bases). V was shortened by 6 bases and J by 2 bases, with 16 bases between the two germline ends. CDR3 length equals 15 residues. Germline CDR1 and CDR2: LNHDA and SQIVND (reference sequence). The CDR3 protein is CASSPLTGFQETQYF. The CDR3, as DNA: TGTGCCAGTAGCCCCCTAACAGGGTTTCAAGAGACCCAGTACTTC.

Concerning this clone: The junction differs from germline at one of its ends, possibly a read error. The CDR3 loop reads CASRLDRGSYNEQFF. The CDR3 DNA reads as TGTGCCAGCAGGTTGGACAGGGGCTCCTACAATGAGCAGTTCTTC. The chain links TRBV5-4 to TRBJ2-1; 9 nucleotides line up with TRBD1. The length of the CDR3 is 15 residues. Germline CDR1 and CDR2: SGHNT and YYREEE (reference sequence).

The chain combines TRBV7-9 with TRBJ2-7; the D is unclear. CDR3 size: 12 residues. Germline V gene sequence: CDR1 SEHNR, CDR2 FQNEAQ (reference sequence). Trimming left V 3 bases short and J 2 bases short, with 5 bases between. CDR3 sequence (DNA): TGTGCCAGCAGCTTGAGCGCCTACGAGCAGTACTTC. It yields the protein CASSLSAYEQYF.

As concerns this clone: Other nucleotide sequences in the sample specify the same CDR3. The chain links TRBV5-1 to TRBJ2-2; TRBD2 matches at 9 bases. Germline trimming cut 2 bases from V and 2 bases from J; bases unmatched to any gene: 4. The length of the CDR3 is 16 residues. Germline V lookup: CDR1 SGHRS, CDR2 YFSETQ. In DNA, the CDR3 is TGCGCCAGCAGCTTAAGGCTAGCGGGAAACACCGGGGAGCTGTTTTTT. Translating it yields CASSLRLAGNTGELFF.

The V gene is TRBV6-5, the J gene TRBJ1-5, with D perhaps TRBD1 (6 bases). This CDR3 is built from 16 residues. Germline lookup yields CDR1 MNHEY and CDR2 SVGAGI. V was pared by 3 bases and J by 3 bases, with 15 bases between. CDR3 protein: CASSYLGQIYNQPQHF. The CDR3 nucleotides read TGTGCCAGCAGTTATCTGGGACAAATTTACAATCAGCCCCAGCATTTT.

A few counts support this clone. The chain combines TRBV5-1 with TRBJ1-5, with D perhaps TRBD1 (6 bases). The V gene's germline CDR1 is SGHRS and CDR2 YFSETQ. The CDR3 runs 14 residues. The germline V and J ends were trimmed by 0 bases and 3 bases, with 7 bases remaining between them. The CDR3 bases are TGCGCCAGCAGCTTGGGGACAGACAATCAGCCCCAGCATTTT. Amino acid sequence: CASSLGTDNQPQHF.

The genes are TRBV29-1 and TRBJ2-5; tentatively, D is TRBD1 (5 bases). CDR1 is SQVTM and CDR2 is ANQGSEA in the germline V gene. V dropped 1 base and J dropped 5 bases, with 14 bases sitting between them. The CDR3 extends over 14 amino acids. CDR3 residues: CSVEARVGLETQYF. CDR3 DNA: TGCAGCGTTGAAGCCAGGGTTGGTTTGGAGACCCAGTACTTC.

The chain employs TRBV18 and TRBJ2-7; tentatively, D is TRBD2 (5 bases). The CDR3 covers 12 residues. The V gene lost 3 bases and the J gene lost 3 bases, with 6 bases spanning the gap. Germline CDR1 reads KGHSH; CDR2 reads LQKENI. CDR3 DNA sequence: TGTGCCAGCTCACCTGAGGGCTACGAGCAGTACTTC. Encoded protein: CASSPEGYEQYF.

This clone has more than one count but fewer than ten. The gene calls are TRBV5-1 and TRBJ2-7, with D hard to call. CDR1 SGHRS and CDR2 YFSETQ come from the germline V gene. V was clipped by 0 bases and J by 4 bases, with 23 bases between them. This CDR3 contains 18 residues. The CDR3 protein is CASSLVPPVRSGTYEQYF. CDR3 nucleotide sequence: TGCGCCAGCAGCTTGGTCCCTCCCGTTAGATCAGGAACGTACGAGCAGTACTTC.

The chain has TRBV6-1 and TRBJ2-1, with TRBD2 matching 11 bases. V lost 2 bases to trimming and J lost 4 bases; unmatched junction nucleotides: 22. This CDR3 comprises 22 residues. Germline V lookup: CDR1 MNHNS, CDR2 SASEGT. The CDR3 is CASSERGWREGIAGGQYNEQFF. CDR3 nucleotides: TGTGCCAGCAGTGAAAGAGGTTGGAGGGAGGGAATAGCGGGAGGGCAATACAATGAGCAGTTCTTC.

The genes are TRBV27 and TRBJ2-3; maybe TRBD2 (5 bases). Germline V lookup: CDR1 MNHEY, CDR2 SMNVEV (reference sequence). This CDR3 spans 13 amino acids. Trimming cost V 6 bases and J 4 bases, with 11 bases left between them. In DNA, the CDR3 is TGTGCCAGCAGACTTACTAGATCAGATACGCAGTATTTT. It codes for CASRLTRSDTQYF.

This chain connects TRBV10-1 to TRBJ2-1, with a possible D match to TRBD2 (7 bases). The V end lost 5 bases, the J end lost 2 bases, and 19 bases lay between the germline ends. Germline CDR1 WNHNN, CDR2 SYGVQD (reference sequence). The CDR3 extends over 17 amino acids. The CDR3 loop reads CASSLGGTSGTYNEQFF. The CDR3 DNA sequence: TGCGCCAGCAGTCTAGGGGGGACAAGCGGGACCTACAATGAGCAGTTCTTC.

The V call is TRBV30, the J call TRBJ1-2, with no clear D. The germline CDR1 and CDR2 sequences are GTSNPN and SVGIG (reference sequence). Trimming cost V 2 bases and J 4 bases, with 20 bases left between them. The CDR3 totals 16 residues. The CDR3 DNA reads TGTGCCTGGAGTCCCGAGGCCTCCTTGATTACCTATGGCTACACCTTC. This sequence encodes CAWSPEASLITYGYTF.

CDR3 loop: CASSSTHLVLAAYNEQFF. As DNA, the CDR3 is TGTGCCAGCAGCTCTACCCACCTAGTCCTAGCGGCCTACAATGAGCAGTTCTTC. The rearrangement links TRBV7-9 to TRBJ2-1; the match to TRBD2 covers 7 bases. CDR3 length equals 18 residues. Per the germline V gene, CDR1 is SEHNR and CDR2 is FQNEAQ (reference sequence). V shed 4 bases, J shed 2 bases, and the junction held 14 bases outside the gene matches.